This T cell receptor (beta chain) was obtained from a study of T cells in Graves' hyperthyroidism and ophthalmopathy. Using RNA transcripts as the source, TCR beta CDR3 regions were amplified. HTBI primers were employed in a first-round RT-PCR of the TCR CDR3. MiXCR, run by TCRdb on the multiplex PCR reads, gives a single entry per CDR3 protein. The table shows a few hundred thousand distinct CDR3 sequences, with under 60% occurring only once. General study results and limits: Ophthalmopathy was predicted by the model a median of 6.5 months ahead of onset.

Regarding this clonotype: Its antigen is unidentified.

The V end was cut by 3 bases, the J end by 0 bases, with 10 bases between. The CDR3 totals 15 residues. Germline loops: CDR1 SEHNR, CDR2 FQNEAQ (reference sequence). The sequenced material came from peripheral blood or thyroid tissue (not recorded which). The sequence came from a young woman with Graves' hyperthyroidism. The chain is built from TRBV7-9 and TRBJ2-3, with unresolved D. The CDR3 region is CASSFTRVSTDTQYF. The CDR3 DNA is TGTGCCAGCAGCTTCACCCGGGTTAGCACAGATACGCAGTATTTT.